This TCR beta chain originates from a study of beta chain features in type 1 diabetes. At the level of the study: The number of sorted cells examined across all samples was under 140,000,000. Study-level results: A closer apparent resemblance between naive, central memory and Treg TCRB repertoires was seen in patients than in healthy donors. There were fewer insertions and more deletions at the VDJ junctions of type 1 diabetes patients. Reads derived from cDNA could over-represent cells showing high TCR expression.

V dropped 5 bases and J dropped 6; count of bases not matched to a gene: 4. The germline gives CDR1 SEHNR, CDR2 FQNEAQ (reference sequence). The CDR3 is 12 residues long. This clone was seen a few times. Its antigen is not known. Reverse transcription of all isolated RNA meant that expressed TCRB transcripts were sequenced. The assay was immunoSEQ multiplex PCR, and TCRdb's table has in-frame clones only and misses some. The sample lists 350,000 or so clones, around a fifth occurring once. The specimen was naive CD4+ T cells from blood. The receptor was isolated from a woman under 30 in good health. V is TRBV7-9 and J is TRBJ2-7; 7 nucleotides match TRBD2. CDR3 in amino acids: CASSRPGGEQYF. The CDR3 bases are TGTGCCAGCAGCCGGCCGGGGGGCGAGCAGTACTTC. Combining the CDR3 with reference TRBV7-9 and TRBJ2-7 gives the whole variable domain DTGVSQNPRHKITKRGQNVTFRCDPISEHNRLYWYRQTLGQGPEFLTYFQNEAQLEKSRLLSDRFSAERPKGSFSTLEIQRTEQGDSAMYLCASSRPGGEQYFGPGTRLTVT.